One and the same sample provided the 19 T cell receptor beta chains below, sequenced in a study of OX40 agonist ivuxolimab in advanced cancers. The data were produced by immunoSEQ multiplex PCR, yet TCRdb's version contains in-frame clones alone and is incomplete. In the table there are 83,000 or so clones, roughly 84% of which are singletons. This sample comprised CD4+ or CD8+ T cells sorted from blood, obtained in a trial of the OX40 agonist ivuxolimab. The receptors shown here come from an adult with an advanced solid tumor such as melanoma, head and neck, liver or kidney cancer.

The chain carries TRBV6-5 and TRBJ1-1, with 8 bases identical to TRBD1. Germline loops: CDR1 MNHEY, CDR2 SVGAGI. The CDR3 has 14 amino acids. Losses at the gene ends were 6 bases for V and 6 bases for J; bases not matched to a gene: 9. The CDR3 region has the DNA TGTGCCAGCAGACGGACAGGGACGGTCTCTGAAGCTTTCTTT. The encoded protein is CASRRTGTVSEAFF.

V gene TRBV2 combines with J gene TRBJ1-1, with D perhaps TRBD1 (6 bases). Germline-derived CDR1 and CDR2 are SNHLY and FYNNEI. The V end was cut by 6 bases, the J end by 3 bases, with 14 bases between. The CDR3 contains 14 residues. CDR3 sequence: CASRNGGAYTEAFF. CDR3 bases: TGTGCCAGCAGGAACGGGGGCGCGTACACTGAAGCTTTCTTT.

The V and J genes are TRBV19 and TRBJ1-2; the match to TRBD1 covers 8 bases. This CDR3 region has 13 residues. CDR1 is LNHDA, CDR2 SQIVND, per germline (reference sequence). V lost 5 bases, J lost 8 bases, and 7 bases stayed unmatched. The CDR3 nucleotides are TGTGCCAGTAGTGTGGACAGGGTAGGAGGCTACACCTTC. Amino acid sequence: CASSVDRVGGYTF.

The chain recombines TRBV19 with TRBJ1-1; a possible D gene is TRBD1 (6 bases). The germline V gene encodes CDR1 LNHDA and CDR2 SQIVND (reference sequence). V was clipped by 7 bases and J by 0 bases, with 12 bases between them. The CDR3 is made up of 14 amino acids. The CDR3 loop is CASITGRMNTEAFF. CDR3 DNA sequence: TGTGCCAGTATAACAGGGCGCATGAACACTGAAGCTTTCTTT. Complete variable domain (other parts from reference TRBV19 and TRBJ1-1): DGGITQSPKYLFRKEGQNVTLSCEQNLNHDAMYWYRQDPGQGLRLIYYSQIVNDFQKGDIAEGYSVSREKKESFPLTVTSAQKNPTAFYLCASITGRMNTEAFFGQGTRLTVV.

The gene calls are TRBV11-2 and TRBJ1-4; 8 bases align to TRBD1. After removal of 5 bases from V and 7 bases from J, the junction contained 3 bases not matched to a gene. Germline V gene lookup returns CDR1 SGHAT and CDR2 FQNNGV. The CDR3 consists of 13 residues. This CDR3 reads CASSPQGGEKLFF. In DNA, the CDR3 is TGTGCCAGCAGCCCACAGGGGGGTGAAAAACTGTTTTTT.

This chain connects TRBV19 to TRBJ1-5, with 7 bases identical to TRBD1. Germline CDR1 is LNHDA and CDR2 is SQIVND (reference sequence). There are 15 residues in the CDR3. V was pared by 5 bases and J by 10 bases, with 14 bases of the junction left unmatched. The DNA of the CDR3 is TGTGCCAGTAGTGCCTTTATTCAGACAGGGAGACCCCAGCATTTT. Translation gives CASSAFIQTGRPQHF.

The V and J genes are TRBV18 and TRBJ1-1; TRBD1 is a possible D gene (6 bases). The V and J ends lost 0 bases and 1 base respectively, with 12 bases between them. Germline V gene lookup returns CDR1 KGHSH and CDR2 LQKENI. The CDR3 consists of 16 residues. CDR3 bases: TGTGCCAGCTCACCACCGGGGGGCATAAGGAACACTGAAGCTTTCTTT. It yields the protein CASSPPGGIRNTEAFF.

This chain uses TRBV9 with TRBJ2-2, with TRBD1 as a possible D gene (6 bases). Trimming pared 0 bases from V and 0 bases from J, leaving 12 bases between. Per germline, CDR1 SGDLS and CDR2 YYNGEE. CDR3 length equals 17 residues. The CDR3 bases are TGTGCCAGCAGCGTAGCTAGGACAGAGACGAACACCGGGGAGCTGTTTTTT. Translating gives CASSVARTETNTGELFF.

The chain couples TRBV11-3 to TRBJ2-5; D uncertain. Trimming left V 0 bases short and J 5 bases short, with 4 bases between. This CDR3 is built from 12 residues. Per germline, CDR1 SGHNT and CDR2 YENEEA. The chain's CDR3 is CASSLDPETQYF. In DNA, the CDR3 is TGTGCCAGCAGCTTAGATCCGGAGACCCAGTACTTC.

Here the CDR3 DNA reads TGTGCCAGCAGCTTAGACTGGAGCATGGAGACCCAGTACTTC. Protein product: CASSLDWSMETQYF. V is TRBV7-8 and J is TRBJ2-5; D gene uncertain. This CDR3 spans 14 amino acids. The germline V gene has CDR1 SGHVS and CDR2 FQNEAQ. Trimming removed 1 base at V and 5 bases at J, with 11 bases between.

V is TRBV5-1 and J is TRBJ2-5, with D perhaps matching TRBD1 (6 bases). The CDR3 consists of 15 residues. V shed 3 bases and J shed 0 bases, with 12 bases lying between them. The germline V gene encodes CDR1 SGHRS and CDR2 YFSETQ. In nucleotides, the CDR3 is TGCGCCAGCAGCTCCACAGGGATGTACCAAGAGACCCAGTACTTC. Its protein is CASSSTGMYQETQYF.

The chain recombines TRBV6-6 with TRBJ2-7, with 7 bases that match TRBD1. V was clipped by 6 bases and J by 6 bases; unmatched bases: 8. The germline V gene encodes CDR1 MNHNY and CDR2 SVGAGI (reference sequence). The CDR3 loop spans 13 amino acids. CDR3 residues: CASSGTVTPEQYF. CDR3 bases: TGTGCCAGCAGCGGGACAGTGACCCCCGAGCAGTACTTC.

This clone was recorded at least ten times. The chain links TRBV11-2 to TRBJ2-3, with unresolved D. Germline V gives CDR1 SGHAT, CDR2 FQNNGV. V was cut by 5 bases and J by 2 bases, with 5 bases left in between. The CDR3 has 12 residues. The CDR3 sequence: CASSHYTDTQYF. The CDR3 coding sequence is TGTGCCAGCAGCCACTACACAGATACGCAGTATTTT.

This chain links TRBV5-6 with TRBJ1-6, with a tentative D call TRBD1 (6 bases). The germline CDR1 and CDR2 sequences are SGHDT and YYEEEE. The V gene lost 0 bases and the J gene lost 6 bases, with 16 bases spanning the gap. The CDR3 is 17 amino acids. The CDR3 here is CASSLAQRGSLNSPLHF. The CDR3 bases are TGTGCCAGCAGCTTGGCCCAAAGGGGGTCTCTTAATTCACCCCTCCACTTT.

The chain links TRBV19 to TRBJ1-3; D may be TRBD1 (5 bases). From germline, CDR1 is LNHDA and CDR2 SQIVND (reference sequence). V gave up 3 bases and J gave up 2 bases, with 8 bases separating them. The CDR3 is 14 amino acids. The CDR3 DNA reads as TGTGCCAGTAGTATCAGGGATCCTGGAAACACCATATATTTT. This encodes CASSIRDPGNTIYF.

The chain uses TRBV6-5 and TRBJ1-1, with D perhaps TRBD1 (6 bases). Germline V CDR1 and CDR2: MNHEY, SVGAGI. The germline V and J ends were trimmed by 5 bases and 4 bases, with 11 bases remaining between them. The length of the CDR3 is 13 residues. The CDR3 region has the DNA TGTGCCAGCAGTCGAGGGGGTAGCACTGAAGCTTTCTTT. It encodes CASSRGGSTEAFF.

Comments on this clone: Sequence at one end of the junction differs from germline and may be a read error. V is TRBV5-1 and J is TRBJ2-7, with a tentative D call TRBD2 (5 bases). Germline V gene sequence: CDR1 SGHRS, CDR2 YFSETQ. The CDR3 loop spans 14 amino acids. The CDR3 protein is CASTSGGSTYEQYF. CDR3 in DNA: TGTGCCAGCACCTCCGGAGGTTCTACCTACGAGCAGTACTTC.

This clone has only one observation. This chain connects TRBV10-2 to TRBJ1-3; possible D gene TRBD1, 5 bases. This CDR3 comprises 14 residues. V dropped 6 bases and J dropped 1 base, with 10 bases sitting between them. Germline CDR1 WSHSY, CDR2 SAAADI. DNA for the CDR3: TGCGCCAGCAGCGGGTGGGGGTCTGGAAACACCATATATTTT. This codes for CASSGWGSGNTIYF.

The chain uses TRBV2 and TRBJ1-2; 9 bases match TRBD1. V trimming: 7 bases; J trimming: 0 bases; junction bases outside the gene matches: 12. The CDR3 totals 17 residues. Germline CDR1 and CDR2: SNHLY and FYNNEI. CDR3 sequence: CASISTPGQGPNYGYTF. For the CDR3, the DNA is TGTGCCAGCATTTCCACTCCGGGACAGGGCCCTAACTATGGCTACACCTTC.